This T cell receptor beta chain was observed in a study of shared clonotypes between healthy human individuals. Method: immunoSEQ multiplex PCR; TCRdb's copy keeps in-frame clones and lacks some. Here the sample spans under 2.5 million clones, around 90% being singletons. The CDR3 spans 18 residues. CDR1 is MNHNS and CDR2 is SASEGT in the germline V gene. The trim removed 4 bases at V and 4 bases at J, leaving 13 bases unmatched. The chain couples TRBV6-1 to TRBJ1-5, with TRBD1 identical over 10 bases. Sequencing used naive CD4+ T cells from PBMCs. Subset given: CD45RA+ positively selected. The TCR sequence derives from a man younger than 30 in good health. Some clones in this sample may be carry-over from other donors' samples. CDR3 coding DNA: TGTGCCAGCAGTGGCCGGGACAGGGGTCGAGAACAGAATCAGCCCCAGCATTTT. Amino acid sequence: CASSGRDRGREQNQPQHF.